This T cell receptor beta chain was profiled in a study of shared clonotypes between healthy human individuals (TCRdb year 2020). Concerning the study at large: Three men and a couple of women, aged 18 to 49 years, made up the cohort. To estimate repertoire size and how much clonotypes are shared between individuals, the study performed deep sequencing of blood TCR repertoires from about 5 healthy adults. Leukapheresis yielded between about 0.94 and 10 billion PBMCs per donor. To increase sequencing depth and limit assay-specific biases, different laboratories used diverse techniques to prepare libraries and sequence TCR repertoires.

Including cysteine and phenylalanine, the CDR3 has 15 amino acids. The CDR3 DNA has 45 bases and is translated from base 1. Trimming takes 3 bases from V and 9 bases from J, and the germline ends sit 19 bases apart. According to the germline V gene (reference sequence), CDR1 reads MNHEY and CDR2 reads SMNVEV. Healthy HIV-negative adults with no recently reported acute infections or vaccinations were included as donors. Every donor was a Caucasian adult living in Nashville, Tennessee, USA. In the unsorted samples, approximately 85 million PBMCs were counted, and genomic DNA was extracted using the QIAamp DNA Blood Mini kit. Blood was collected by leukapheresis, and PBMCs were isolated by Ficoll-Histopaque density gradient centrifugation and then cryopreserved in liquid nitrogen vapor phase. TCR CDR3 regions were amplified from genomic DNA by multiplex PCR using the deep immunoSEQ assay. Extracted genomic DNA from each cell subset was distributed evenly across all wells of several immunoSEQ 96-well plates, and each plate was treated as a replicate. For unsorted PBMC, each replicate PCR was loaded with around 300 ng genomic DNA, equivalent to some 27,000 T cell genomes. Ten immunoSEQ deep assay plates were used to sequence unsorted PBMC genomic DNA. The purified libraries were quantified using a Qubit 3.0 fluorometer, sized with a Bioanalyzer 2100, and then quantified again using the KAPA Library Quantification kit. A separate single-read 150-cycle Illumina NextSeq 550 flow cell was used to sequence each immunoSEQ 96-well plate. The study's processing was this. The immunoSEQ output contained only junctional sequences without quality scores, so filtering could not match that applied to full-length reads. Sequences were annotated with PyIR, a Python wrapper for IgBLAST v1.9, and V/J genes and CDR3 were assigned using IMGT germline references. Any read was removed if the V/J assignment was weak (E-value above 1e-6), the CDR3 was missing, or the read contained stop codons, out-of-frame junctions, or ambiguous translated residues. V3J clonotypes were defined as sequences sharing the same inferred V gene, J gene, and CDR3 amino acid sequence. The percentage overlap between two repertoires was calculated by dividing the number of shared unique clonotypes by the size of the smaller repertoire. RTK rarefaction, the Chao1 estimator, and Recon v2.1 estimates of unobserved clonotypes were used to assess repertoire richness. Entries here come from immuneACCESS through TCRdb and include only in-frame sequences with V and J called. Some clones fail to appear in such tables; in the studies checked, an unresolved V gene covers under half of the shortfall, and the cause of the remainder is unknown. V, J and clone size are those of that table, while D and trimming were read from the DNA. In all, the sample holds around 530,000 clones, and roughly four fifths of those were seen once. The ten largest clones take up about 12% of the sample.

The full study reports these points: Because the study included only a small number of donors, the genetic and exposure-history diversity represented was limited. Sampling was restricted to blood, and TCR repertoires in tissues likely differ from the TCR repertoires found in blood. Based on pairwise subsampling, the degree of clonotype sharing among donors was expected to be affected by sequencing depth.

Only a few counts were recorded for this clone. There is no known antigen for this receptor. No base qualities exist here, and no much larger clone lies one base off it. This sequence was found in a woman aged 40 to 50 in good health. Some clones in this sample may be carry-over from other donors' samples. The rearranged segments are TRBV27 and TRBJ2-3; a tentative D call is TRBD2 (5 bases match). The sequencing sample was made of PBMCs. For the CDR3, the sequence is CASSFNNQVGETQYF. The nucleotide sequence reads as follows: TGTGCCAGCAGTTTTAATAACCAGGTGGGAGAGACGCAGTATTTT.